The source of this T cell receptor (delta chain) is a study of human gamma delta and Vdelta1 T cells. Germline-derived CDR1 and CDR2 are TSWWSYY and QGS. This CDR3 contains 16 residues. TCRdb applied CATT to the PCR reads for clone calling. The sample has about 6,500 delta-chain clones; 30% to 45% are singletons. On this clone itself: Its antigen is undetermined. Since a much larger clone is just one base distant, this may be a read error.

Study-level results: Polyclonal Delta One T cells reportedly showed broad cytotoxic targeting of acute myeloid leukemia.

Input material: Vdelta1 gamma-delta T cells from blood grown in culture (DOT cells). The source is a human donor in good health. This chain uses TRDV1 with TRDJ1, with a possible D match to TRDD3 (6 bases). CDR3 sequence (DNA): TGTGCTCTTAGGGAACTCTTTGTCTGGGGCCTCGATAAACTCATCTTT. Amino acids: CALRELFVWGLDKLIF.